Listed here are 10 T cell receptor beta chains from one sample, sequenced in a study of blood T cell repertoires in COVID-19. Only in-frame clones appear in the TCRdb table, and some are missing; sequencing was by immunoSEQ multiplex PCR. The table includes some 200,000 clones, about nine tenths detected once. Sequenced input: peripheral blood. The receptors stem from a woman aged 60-75 years with COVID-19, enrolled during active disease.

V and J are TRBV3-1 (or the pseudogene TRBV3-2) and TRBJ2-5; unclear D gene. The CDR3 has 11 residues. CDR1 is LGHDT, CDR2 YNNKEL, per germline (reference sequence). V shed 7 bases and J shed 1 base, with 4 bases lying between them. CDR3 residues: CASNFQETQYF. In DNA, the CDR3 is TGTGCCAGCAACTTCCAAGAGACCCAGTACTTC.

The chain recombines TRBV6-6 with TRBJ2-1, with TRBD2 identical over 7 bases. Germline V gene data show CDR1 as MNHNY and CDR2 as SVGAGI (reference sequence). The V segment lost 8 bases and the J segment 7 bases; nucleotides outside the gene matches: 8. The CDR3 is made up of 13 amino acids. CDR3 sequence reads: CASLQGGSNEQFF. In nucleotides, the CDR3 is TGTGCCAGCCTCCAAGGCGGGAGTAATGAGCAGTTCTTC.

The chain has TRBV5-1 and TRBJ1-1; D gene ambiguous. Germline V gene sequence: CDR1 SGHRS, CDR2 YFSETQ. The CDR3 loop spans 15 amino acids. Trimming stripped 0 bases from V and 0 bases from J, with 9 bases between. The CDR3 here is CASSLVAGMNTEAFF. As DNA, the CDR3 is TGCGCCAGCAGCTTGGTGGCAGGAATGAACACTGAAGCTTTCTTT.

This clone has just a few counts. The rearrangement uses TRBV7-2 and TRBJ1-5; D is uncertain. The CDR3 runs 15 residues. The V gene's germline CDR1 is SGHTA and CDR2 FQGNSA. Trimming left V 4 bases short and J 2 bases short, with 12 bases between. The CDR3 nucleotides are TGTGCCAGCAGCTGGGAGTTTTTTGGCAATCAGCCCCAGCATTTT. This translates into CASSWEFFGNQPQHF.

The chain has TRBV9 and TRBJ1-4; TRBD1 matches 9 bases. CDR3 length: 18 residues. With V trimmed by 4 bases and J by 0 bases, 10 bases remained unmatched. Germline CDR1 reads SGDLS; CDR2 reads YYNGEE. In nucleotides, the CDR3 is TGTGCCAGCAGCTCCCACCGGGACAGGGAAACAACTAATGAAAAACTGTTTTTT. It translates to CASSSHRDRETTNEKLFF.

V is TRBV9 and J is TRBJ1-3, with 7 bases identical to TRBD1. J gave up 0 bases and V 4 bases, and 7 bases lay outside the gene matches. The length of the CDR3 is 16 residues. The germline gives CDR1 SGDLS, CDR2 YYNGEE. This CDR3 is CASSSGQSFSGNTIYF. The CDR3 nucleotides read TGTGCCAGCAGCTCGGGACAGTCTTTCTCTGGAAACACCATATATTTT.

V gene TRBV5-4 combines with J gene TRBJ2-7, with TRBD2 identical over 8 bases. Germline CDR1 SGHNT, CDR2 YYREEE (reference sequence). This CDR3 comprises 15 residues. V lost 6 bases and J lost 2; bases outside the gene matches: 10. In DNA, the CDR3 is TGTGCCAGCACCACGGGGGGGCTACTACCCTACGAGCAGTACTTC. Translated: CASTTGGLLPYEQYF.

The CDR3 nucleotides read TGCAGCGGCATAGGAGCAGAGACCCAGTACTTC. Its translation is CSGIGAETQYF. This chain joins TRBV29-1 and TRBJ2-5; the D is unclear. The germline V gene has CDR1 SQVTM and CDR2 ANQGSEA. V lost 7 bases and J lost 4, with 10 bases in between. The CDR3 consists of 11 residues.

The chain recombines TRBV6-5 with TRBJ1-1, with unresolved D. Trimming shortened V by 2 bases and J by 7 bases, and 5 bases separated the two germline ends. This CDR3 comprises 11 residues. In germline, CDR1 is MNHEY, CDR2 SVGAGI. CDR3 sequence reads: CASSYRDEAFF. The CDR3 bases are TGTGCCAGCAGTTACCGAGATGAAGCTTTCTTT.

V usage is TRBV12-3 or TRBV12-4 and J usage is TRBJ2-1, with unresolved D. CDR3 length: 11 amino acids. With 6 bases removed from V and 4 bases from J, the gap between germline ends came to 4 bases. Written as DNA, the CDR3 is TGTGCCAGCAGCCGGTACAATGAGCAGTTCTTC. Encoded protein: CASSRYNEQFF.